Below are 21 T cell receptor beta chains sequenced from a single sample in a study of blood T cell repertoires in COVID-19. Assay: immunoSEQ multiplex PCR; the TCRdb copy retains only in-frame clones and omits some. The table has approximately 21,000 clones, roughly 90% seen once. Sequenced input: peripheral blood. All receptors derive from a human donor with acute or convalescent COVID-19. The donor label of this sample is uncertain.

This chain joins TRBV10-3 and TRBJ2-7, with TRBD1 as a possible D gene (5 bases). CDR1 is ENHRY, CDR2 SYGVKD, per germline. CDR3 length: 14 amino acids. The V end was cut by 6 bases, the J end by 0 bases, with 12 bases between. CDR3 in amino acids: CAISQGESSYEQYF. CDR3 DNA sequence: TGTGCCATCAGCCAGGGTGAGAGCTCCTACGAGCAGTACTTC.

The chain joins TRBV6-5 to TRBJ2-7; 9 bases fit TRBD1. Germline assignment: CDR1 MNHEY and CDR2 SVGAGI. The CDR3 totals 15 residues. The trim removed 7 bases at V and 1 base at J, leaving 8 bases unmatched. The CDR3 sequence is CASTQGQGRSYEQYF. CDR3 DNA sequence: TGTGCCAGCACCCAGGGACAGGGACGATCCTACGAGCAGTACTTC.

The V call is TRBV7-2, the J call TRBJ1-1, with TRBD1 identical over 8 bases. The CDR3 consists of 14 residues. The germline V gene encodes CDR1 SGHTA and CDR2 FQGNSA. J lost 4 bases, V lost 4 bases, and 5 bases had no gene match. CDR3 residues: CASSSDRGVTEAFF. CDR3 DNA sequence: TGTGCCAGCAGCTCCGACAGGGGAGTCACTGAAGCTTTCTTT.

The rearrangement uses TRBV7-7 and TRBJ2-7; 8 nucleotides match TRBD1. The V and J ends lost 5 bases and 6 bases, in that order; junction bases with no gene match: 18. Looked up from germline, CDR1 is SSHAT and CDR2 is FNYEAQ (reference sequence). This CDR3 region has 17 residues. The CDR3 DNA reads TGTGCCAGCAGCCCCTCGACCGCCGGGACAGGAGCGTCCGAGCAGTACTTC. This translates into CASSPSTAGTGASEQYF.

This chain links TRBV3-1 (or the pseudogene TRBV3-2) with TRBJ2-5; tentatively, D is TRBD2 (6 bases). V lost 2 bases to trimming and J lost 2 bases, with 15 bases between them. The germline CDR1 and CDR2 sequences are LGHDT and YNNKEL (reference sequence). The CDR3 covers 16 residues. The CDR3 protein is CASSQRGTPGQETQYF. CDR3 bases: TGTGCCAGCAGCCAACGCGGGACGCCGGGGCAAGAGACCCAGTACTTC.

CDR3: CASSQGPAGSYNEQFF. In DNA form, the CDR3 reads TGTGCCAGCAGCCAAGGTCCAGCGGGCTCCTACAATGAGCAGTTCTTC. The rearrangement joins TRBV3-1 (or the pseudogene TRBV3-2) to TRBJ2-1; D may be TRBD2 (6 bases). Trimming pared 1 base from V and 0 bases from J, leaving 10 bases between. The length of the CDR3 is 16 residues. Per the germline V gene, CDR1 is LGHDT and CDR2 is YNNKEL (reference sequence).

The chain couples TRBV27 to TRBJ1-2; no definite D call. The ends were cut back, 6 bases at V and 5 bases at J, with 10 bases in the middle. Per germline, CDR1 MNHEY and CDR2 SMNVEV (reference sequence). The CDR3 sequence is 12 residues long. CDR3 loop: CASRVPGYGYTF. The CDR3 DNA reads TGTGCCAGCAGAGTCCCGGGGTATGGCTACACCTTC.

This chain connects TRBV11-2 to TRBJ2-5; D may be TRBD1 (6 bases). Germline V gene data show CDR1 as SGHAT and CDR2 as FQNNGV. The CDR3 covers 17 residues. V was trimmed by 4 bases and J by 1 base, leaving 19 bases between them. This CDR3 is CASSSPLGGEFQETQYF. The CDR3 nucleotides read TGTGCCAGCAGCTCCCCCCTTGGGGGCGAATTCCAAGAGACCCAGTACTTC.

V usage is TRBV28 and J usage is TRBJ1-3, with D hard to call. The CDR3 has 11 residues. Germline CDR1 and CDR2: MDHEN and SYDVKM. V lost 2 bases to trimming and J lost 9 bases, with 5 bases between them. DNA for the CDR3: TGTGCCAGCAGTTTAGTCGGCACCATATATTTT. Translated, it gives CASSLVGTIYF. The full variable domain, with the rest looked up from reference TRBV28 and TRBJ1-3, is DVKVTQSSRYLVKRTGEKVFLECVQDMDHENMFWYRQDPGLGLRLIYFSYDVKMKEKGDIPEGYSVSREKKERFSLILESASTNQTSMYLCASSLVGTIYFGEGSWLTVV.

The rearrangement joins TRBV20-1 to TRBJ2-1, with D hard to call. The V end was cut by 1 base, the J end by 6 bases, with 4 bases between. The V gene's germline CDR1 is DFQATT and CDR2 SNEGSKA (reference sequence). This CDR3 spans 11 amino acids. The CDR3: CSARVINEQFF. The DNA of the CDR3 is TGCAGTGCTAGAGTTATCAATGAGCAGTTCTTC.

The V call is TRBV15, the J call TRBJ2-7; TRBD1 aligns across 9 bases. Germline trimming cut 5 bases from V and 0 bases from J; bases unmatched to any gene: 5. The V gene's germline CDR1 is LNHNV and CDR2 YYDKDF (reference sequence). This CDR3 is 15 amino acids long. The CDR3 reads CATSLDRGLSYEQYF. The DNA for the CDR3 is TGTGCCACCAGCTTGGACAGGGGTCTCTCCTACGAGCAGTACTTC.

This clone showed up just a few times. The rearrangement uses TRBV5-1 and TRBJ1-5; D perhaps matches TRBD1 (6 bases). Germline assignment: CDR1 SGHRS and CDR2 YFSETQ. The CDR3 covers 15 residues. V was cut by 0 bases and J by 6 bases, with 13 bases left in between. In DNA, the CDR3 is TGCGCCAGCAGCTTGGGGCAGGGGTCGAGTCAGCCCCAGCATTTT. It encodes CASSLGQGSSQPQHF. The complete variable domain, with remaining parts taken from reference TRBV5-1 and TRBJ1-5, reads KAGVTQTPRYLIKTRGQQVTLSCSPISGHRSVSWYQQTPGQGLQFLFEYFSETQRNKGNFPGRFSGRQFSNSRSEMNVSTLELGDSALYLCASSLGQGSSQPQHFGDGTRLSIL.

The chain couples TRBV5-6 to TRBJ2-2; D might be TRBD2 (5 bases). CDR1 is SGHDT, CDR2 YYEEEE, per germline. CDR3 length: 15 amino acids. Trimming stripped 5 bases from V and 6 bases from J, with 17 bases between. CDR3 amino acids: CASRPTGRNAGELFF. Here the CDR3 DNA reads TGTGCCAGCAGACCTACGGGGAGAAACGCCGGGGAGCTGTTTTTT.

CDR3 coding DNA: TGTGCCAGCAGACGTACGACAGGGACGAACACTGAAGCTTTCTTT. It codes for CASRRTTGTNTEAFF. The chain uses TRBV2 and TRBJ1-1; 7 bases fit TRBD1. V gave up 6 bases and J gave up 1 base; unmatched junction bases: 8. Germline V gene sequence: CDR1 SNHLY, CDR2 FYNNEI. This CDR3 spans 15 amino acids.

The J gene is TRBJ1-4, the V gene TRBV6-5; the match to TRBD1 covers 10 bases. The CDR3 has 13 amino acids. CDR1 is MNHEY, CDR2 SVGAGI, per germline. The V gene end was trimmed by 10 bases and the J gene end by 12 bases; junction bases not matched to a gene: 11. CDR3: CATDPGQGRELFF. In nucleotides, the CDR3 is TGTGCCACCGATCCGGGACAGGGGAGGGAACTGTTTTTT.

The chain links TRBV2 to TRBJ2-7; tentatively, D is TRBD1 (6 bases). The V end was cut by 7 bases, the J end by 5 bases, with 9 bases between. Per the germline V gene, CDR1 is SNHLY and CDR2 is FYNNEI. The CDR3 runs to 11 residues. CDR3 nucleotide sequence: TGTGCCAGCACAGGGGTCAACGAGCAGTACTTC. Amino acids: CASTGVNEQYF. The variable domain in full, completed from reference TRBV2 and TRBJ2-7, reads EPEVTQTPSHQVTQMGQEVILRCVPISNHLYFYWYRQILGQKVEFLVSFYNNEISEKSEIFDDQFSVERPDGSNFTLKIRSTKLEDSAMYFCASTGVNEQYFGPGTRLTVT.

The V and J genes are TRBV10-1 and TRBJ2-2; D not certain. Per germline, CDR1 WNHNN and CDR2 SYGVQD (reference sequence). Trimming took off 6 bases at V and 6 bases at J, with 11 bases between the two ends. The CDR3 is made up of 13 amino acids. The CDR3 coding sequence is TGCGCCAGCAGCGCTACTATAGCCGGGGAGCTGTTTTTT. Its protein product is CASSATIAGELFF.

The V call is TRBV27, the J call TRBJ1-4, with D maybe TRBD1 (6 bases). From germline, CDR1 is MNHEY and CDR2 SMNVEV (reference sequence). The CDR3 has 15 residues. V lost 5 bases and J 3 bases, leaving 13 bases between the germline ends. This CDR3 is CASSQRAGANEKLFF. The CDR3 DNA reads TGTGCCAGCAGTCAAAGGGCAGGGGCTAATGAAAAACTGTTTTTT.

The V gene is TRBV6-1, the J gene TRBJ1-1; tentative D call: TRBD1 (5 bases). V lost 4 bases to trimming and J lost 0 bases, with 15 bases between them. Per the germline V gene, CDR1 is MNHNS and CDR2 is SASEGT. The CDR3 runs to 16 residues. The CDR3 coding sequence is TGTGCCAGCAGTGTGGGGTATCGGGGGTTGAACACTGAAGCTTTCTTT. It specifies CASSVGYRGLNTEAFF.

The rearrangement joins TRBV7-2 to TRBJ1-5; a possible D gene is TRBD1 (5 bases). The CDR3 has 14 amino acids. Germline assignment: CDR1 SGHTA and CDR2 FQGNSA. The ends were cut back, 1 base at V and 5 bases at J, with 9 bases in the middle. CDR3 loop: CASSLEGRDQPQHF. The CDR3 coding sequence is TGTGCCAGCAGCTTAGAGGGGAGGGATCAGCCCCAGCATTTT. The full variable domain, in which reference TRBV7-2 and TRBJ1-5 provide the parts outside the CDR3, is GAGVSQSPSNKVTEKGKDVELRCDPISGHTALYWYRQSLGQGLEFLIYFQGNSAPDKSGLPSDRFSAERTGGSVSTLTIQRTQQEDSAVYLCASSLEGRDQPQHFGDGTRLSIL.

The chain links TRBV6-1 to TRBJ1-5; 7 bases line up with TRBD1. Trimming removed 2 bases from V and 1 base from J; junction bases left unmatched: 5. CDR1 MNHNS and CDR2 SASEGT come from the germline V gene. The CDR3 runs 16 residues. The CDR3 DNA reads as TGTGCCAGCAGTGAAAACAGGGGCGTAAGCAATCAGCCCCAGCATTTT. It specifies CASSENRGVSNQPQHF.